A selection of T cell receptor beta chains follows, all from one sample in a study of T-cell memory formation after mild COVID-19. TCRdb used MiXCR to reprocess the 5' RACE reads, holding one entry per CDR3 protein. The sample yields under 200,000 distinct CDR3 sequences, about a third seen once. Sequences were obtained from PBMCs or a T cell subset sorted from them (not recorded which). These receptors were collected from an adult woman who had mild COVID-19 (a few samples of this study predate the infection). Cell type and time point are not known. Each CDR3 is given with its conserved first and last residue. D genes are given only for firm matches. Rows may omit the clone size; those that give it use once, few, many or a size class.

TGTGCCAGCAGCTTAAAGGCACGGCAGGGGCGGACAGATACGCAGTATTTT,CASSLKARQGRTDTQYF,-,TRBV7-9,-,TRBJ2-3
TGTGCCAGCAGTTACTTGGGACAGTTGGGATGGCAGTTCTTC,CASSYLGQLGWQFF,few,TRBV6-2/TRBV6-3,TRBD1,TRBJ2-1
TGTGCCAGCAGTTCACCCTCACAGCGGACCTACTCCTACAATGAGCAGTTCTTC,CASSSPSQRTYSYNEQFF,-,TRBV11-2,-,TRBJ2-1
TGTGCCAGCAGTTGGGGTCACCGTGGGTCCAACGTCCTGACTTTC,CASSWGHRGSNVLTF,-,TRBV12-3/TRBV12-4,-,TRBJ2-6
TGTGCCAGCAACACCTTCGGGACTAGCGTTTATTTT,CASNTFGTSVYF,many,TRBV6-1,TRBD2,TRBJ2-3
TGTGCCAGCAGCCAAGATTCGGACTACCAAGAGACCCAGTACTTC,CASSQDSDYQETQYF,-,TRBV3-1,-,TRBJ2-5
TGTGCCAGCAGCTTAGATCCCCAGGGGGGGGTCTATGAGCAGTTCTTC,CASSLDPQGGVYEQFF,-,TRBV11-2,-,TRBJ2-1
TGTGCCAGCAGTTACAGCGGTTATTCTGAAGCTTTCTTT,CASSYSGYSEAFF,-,TRBV6-5,-,TRBJ1-1
TGCAGCGTCACCCGGTTGGGGCAAGAGACCCAGTACTTC,CSVTRLGQETQYF,-,TRBV29-1,-,TRBJ2-5
TGCGCCAGCAGACCAGGGGGGGTGAAGTACGAGCAGTACTTC,CASRPGGVKYEQYF,-,TRBV5-1,-,TRBJ2-7
TGTGCCAGCAGTTACTCTGGGGACCCGGCCGGGGAGCTGTTTTTT,CASSYSGDPAGELFF,-,TRBV6-5,-,TRBJ2-2
TGTGCCAGCAGCATGAAAGTCGATCGGTTCTTC,CASSMKVDRFF,-,TRBV5-5,-,TRBJ2-1
TGTGCCATCAGTGAGTCCTGGACTAGCGGCAAAAACATTCAGTACTTC,CAISESWTSGKNIQYF,-,TRBV10-3,TRBD2,TRBJ2-4
TGTGCCAGCCGGGAGGGCGGTAACACCGGGGAGCTGTTTTTT,CASREGGNTGELFF,few,TRBV7-2,TRBD2,TRBJ2-2
TGCAGCGTTGAAGGGGACGGACTAGCGGGACCAAGGCGATACGAGCAGTACTTC,CSVEGDGLAGPRRYEQYF,-,TRBV29-1,TRBD2,TRBJ2-7
TGTGCCAGCAGCGCGGGGGACAGGCTGAACACTGAAGCTTTCTTT,CASSAGDRLNTEAFF,-,TRBV9,TRBD1,TRBJ1-1
TGTGCCAGCAGCCGCAGCAGCAGTCGGCAAGAGACCCAGTACTTC,CASSRSSSRQETQYF,once,TRBV4-2,-,TRBJ2-5
TGCAGTGCTCCGGACAGGGGGATAAATACGCAGTATTTT,CSAPDRGINTQYF,-,TRBV20-1,TRBD1,TRBJ2-3
TGCGCCAGCAGCCAAGCAGCAGTGGTAGTGGATACGCAGTATTTT,CASSQAAVVVDTQYF,-,TRBV4-3,-,TRBJ2-3
TGCGCCAGCAGCTTGGGTAGTAGCGTGGAGACCCAGTACTTC,CASSLGSSVETQYF,-,TRBV5-1,-,TRBJ2-5
TGTGCCAGCACGGGGGGAGTAGCGGGTGCCTCCTACGAGCAGTACTTC,CASTGGVAGASYEQYF,-,TRBV3-1,TRBD2,TRBJ2-7
TGCGCCGCGGGACAACTTTCTAGCACAGATACGCAGTATTTT,CAAGQLSSTDTQYF,-,TRBV4-3,-,TRBJ2-3
TGTGCCAGCAGCTTAGGGCCAGGGGAGGACTATGGCTACACCTTC,CASSLGPGEDYGYTF,-,TRBV7-8,-,TRBJ1-2
TGTGCCAGCAGCAGCGGGAAGAACACCGGGGAGCTGTTTTTT,CASSSGKNTGELFF,-,TRBV7-9,TRBD2,TRBJ2-2
TGTGCCAGCAGACTCGACAGGGGCGAGGGCTACACCTTC,CASRLDRGEGYTF,-,TRBV6-5,TRBD1,TRBJ1-2
TGTGCCAGCAGCTTCCCCGTTAGGGGCACCGGGGAGCTGTTTTTT,CASSFPVRGTGELFF,-,TRBV7-9,-,TRBJ2-2
TGTGCCAGCTCCCTGGGGTCACACCTCAACACCGGGGAGCTGTTTTTT,CASSLGSHLNTGELFF,few,TRBV12-3/TRBV12-4,-,TRBJ2-2
TGCAGCGTTGTTTGGGGGATCGAAGCTTTCTTT,CSVVWGIEAFF,many,TRBV29-1,-,TRBJ1-1
TGCAGTGCTAGAGCCGGGACTAATGAAAAACTGTTTTTT,CSARAGTNEKLFF,-,TRBV20-1,-,TRBJ1-4
TGTGCCAGCTCTAGGGCGGCAGATACGCAGTATTTT,CASSRAADTQYF,-,TRBV2,-,TRBJ2-3
TGCAGTGCTGAAACCGGGACGCCAAGCTCCTACGAGCAGTACTTC,CSAETGTPSSYEQYF,few,TRBV20-1,-,TRBJ2-7
TGTGCCAGCAGCCCATTAGCGGGGGGGCCTCGGGATACGCAGTATTTT,CASSPLAGGPRDTQYF,many,TRBV4-2,TRBD2,TRBJ2-3
TGCAGCGTACCACTCTCCGGGGAGCTGTTTTTT,CSVPLSGELFF,few,TRBV29-1,-,TRBJ2-2
TGTGCCAGCAGCGGCGCCATCACCGGGGAGCTGTTTTTT,CASSGAITGELFF,-,TRBV7-3,-,TRBJ2-2
TGTGCCAGCAGCTTCGGCGAGACCTTCCCAGATACGCAGTATTTT,CASSFGETFPDTQYF,-,TRBV7-9,-,TRBJ2-3